This T cell receptor (beta chain) was sequenced in a study of T cells in Graves' hyperthyroidism and ophthalmopathy. The study based diagnoses on clinical symptoms, serum thyroxine and TRAb, thyroid ultrasound and orbital computed tomography. There were TCR beta CDR3 regions amplified from RNA transcripts. TCR CDR3 regions were first amplified by RT-PCR with HTBI primers. TCRdb fed the multiplex PCR reads into MiXCR, producing one record per CDR3 protein. This sample has roughly 300,000 distinct CDR3 sequences, with 18% found just once. The CDR3 spans 15 residues. Trimming pared 1 base from V and 0 bases from J, leaving 8 bases between. Germline V lookup: CDR1 SEHNR, CDR2 FQNEAQ (reference sequence). The table lists this clonotype with many counts.

Material: blood. The gene calls are TRBV7-9 and TRBJ2-3; a weak D match, TRBD2 (5 bases). The receptor comes from a woman aged 50 to 60 with Graves' hyperthyroidism. The CDR3 spells CASSLDRDSTDTQYF. The CDR3, as DNA: TGTGCCAGCAGCTTAGACCGGGATAGCACAGATACGCAGTATTTT.